Listed here are 30 T cell receptor beta chains from one sample, sequenced in a study of cytomegalovirus exposure and HLA in healthy donors. It was with 60 Vbeta and 13 Jbeta primers that the PCR ran. Sequencing was performed with immunoSEQ multiplex PCR; in TCRdb, only in-frame clones are kept and a portion is missing. The sample records about 180,000 clones, under 85% being singletons. The sample was PBMCs. The receptors shown here come from a male donor in good health and CMV-seronegative.

The chain combines TRBV6-1 with TRBJ2-7; tentative D call: TRBD2 (5 bases). V was trimmed by 4 bases and J by 4 bases, leaving 14 bases between them. Looked up from germline, CDR1 is MNHNS and CDR2 is SASEGT. The CDR3 loop spans 14 amino acids. The CDR3 loop is CASSVQDWAYEQYF. The CDR3 nucleotides read TGTGCCAGCAGTGTGCAGGACTGGGCATACGAGCAGTACTTC.

The J gene is TRBJ2-5, the V gene TRBV4-2; TRBD2 aligns across 11 bases. The CDR3 covers 16 residues. Germline lookup yields CDR1 LGHNA and CDR2 YNFKEQ. V was clipped by 2 bases and J by 2 bases; unmatched bases: 4. The CDR3 spells CASSQLAGGFQETQYF. For the CDR3, the DNA is TGTGCCAGCAGCCAATTAGCGGGGGGGTTTCAAGAGACCCAGTACTTC.

The gene calls are TRBV30 and TRBJ2-7; the match to TRBD2 covers 10 bases. The germline V gene has CDR1 GTSNPN and CDR2 SVGIG (reference sequence). CDR3 length: 16 residues. The V gene end was trimmed by 2 bases and the J gene end by 2 bases; junction bases not matched to a gene: 9. The CDR3 here is CAWSFNSGRLTYEQYF. In DNA form, the CDR3 reads TGTGCCTGGAGTTTTAATAGCGGGAGGTTAACCTACGAGCAGTACTTC.

The chain employs TRBV30 and TRBJ2-1; D is unresolved. The CDR3 is 11 amino acids. Per the germline V gene, CDR1 is GTSNPN and CDR2 is SVGIG (reference sequence). Trimming pared 0 bases from V and 8 bases from J, leaving 5 bases between. CDR3 in amino acids: CAWSVAHEQFF. In DNA, the CDR3 is TGTGCCTGGAGTGTAGCCCATGAGCAGTTCTTC.

V gene TRBV12-5 combines with J gene TRBJ1-2, with 7 bases aligning to TRBD1. This CDR3 comprises 14 residues. V shed 5 bases, J shed 3 bases, and the junction held 6 bases outside the gene matches. CDR1 and CDR2 from the germline V gene are LGHNT and FRNRAP. CDR3 protein: CASGGPGQDYGYTF. For the CDR3, the DNA is TGTGCTAGTGGTGGACCAGGACAGGACTATGGCTACACCTTC.

The CDR3 loop reads CASSLTTSSYNEQFF. CDR3 nucleotide sequence: TGTGCCAGCAGCTTAACTACCTCCTCCTACAATGAGCAGTTCTTC. The rearrangement links TRBV7-2 to TRBJ2-1; D unclear. Germline V gene data show CDR1 as SGHTA and CDR2 as FQGNSA. The CDR3 covers 15 residues. Trimming shortened V by 2 bases and J by 0 bases, and 8 bases separated the two germline ends.

J is TRBJ2-7 and V is TRBV29-1, with 13 bases identical to TRBD2. The junction had 8 bases not matched to a gene; V was cut back by 7 bases and J by 2 bases. This CDR3 is 15 amino acids long. The germline V gene encodes CDR1 SQVTM and CDR2 ANQGSEA. DNA for the CDR3: TGCAGCGCCACCGGGACTAGCGGGACCACCTACGAGCAGTACTTC. This encodes CSATGTSGTTYEQYF.

The chain recombines TRBV28 with TRBJ2-1, with 10 bases fitting TRBD2. This CDR3 region has 16 residues. With V trimmed by 5 bases and J by 6 bases, 10 bases remained unmatched. Germline V gene data show CDR1 as MDHEN and CDR2 as SYDVKM. DNA of the CDR3: TGTGCCAGCAGTCATAACCCTAGCGGGAGTGTCAATGAGCAGTTCTTC. This gives the protein CASSHNPSGSVNEQFF.

This clone was observed a few times. The junction differs from germline at one of its ends, possibly a read error. The J gene is TRBJ2-3, the V gene TRBV4-1; D uncertain. CDR1 and CDR2 from the germline V gene are MGHRA and YSYEKL. CDR3 length equals 15 residues. CDR3 region: CASSKEYGSRDTQYF. As DNA, the CDR3 is TGCGCCAGCAGCAAAGAATACGGGTCCAGAGATACGCAGTATTTT.

The rearrangement uses TRBV6-5 and TRBJ1-6; unclear D gene. The CDR3 has 15 amino acids. V lost 0 bases to trimming and J lost 9 bases, with 12 bases between them. Germline assignment: CDR1 MNHEY and CDR2 SVGAGI. The CDR3: CASSYSSGIVSPLHF. CDR3 DNA: TGTGCCAGCAGTTACTCGAGCGGAATCGTTTCACCCCTCCACTTT.

The chain links TRBV5-4 to TRBJ1-2, with D possibly being TRBD1 (5 bases). Deletions cut 5 bases from V and 2 bases from J, with 10 bases between. Germline lookup yields CDR1 SGHNT and CDR2 YYREEE (reference sequence). There are 13 residues in the CDR3. The CDR3 bases are TGTGCCAGCAGTCCAGGGCTGAACTATGGCTACACCTTC. Its protein is CASSPGLNYGYTF. Combining the CDR3 with reference TRBV5-4 and TRBJ1-2 gives the whole variable domain ETGVTQSPTHLIKTRGQQVTLRCSSQSGHNTVSWYQQALGQGPQFIFQYYREEENGRGNFPPRFSGLQFPNYSSELNVNALELDDSALYLCASSPGLNYGYTFGSGTRLTVV.

The chain employs TRBV5-1 and TRBJ2-1; D perhaps matches TRBD2 (6 bases). V was trimmed by 7 bases and J by 5 bases, leaving 13 bases between them. This CDR3 contains 13 residues. Germline values: CDR1 SGHRS, CDR2 YFSETQ. The CDR3 coding sequence is TGCGCCAGCCGATTTGGCGGGAACAATGAGCAGTTCTTC. It codes for CASRFGGNNEQFF.

This clone was counted a few times. The gene calls are TRBV5-4 and TRBJ2-3, with TRBD2 matching over 7 bases. Losses at the gene ends were 7 bases for V and 0 bases for J; bases not matched to a gene: 8. The CDR3 loop spans 15 amino acids. From germline, CDR1 is SGHNT and CDR2 YYREEE (reference sequence). The CDR3 spells CASPGRDTSTDTQYF. For the CDR3, the DNA is TGTGCCAGCCCGGGGAGGGATACTAGCACAGATACGCAGTATTTT.

The CDR3 loop reads CASSLRRTDTQYF. CDR3 in DNA: TGTGCCAGCAGCCTGAGAAGAACAGATACGCAGTATTTT. J is TRBJ2-3 and V is TRBV9; D unclear. Trimming took 4 bases from V and 3 from J, leaving 9 bases between them. This CDR3 is built from 13 residues. Germline CDR1 is SGDLS and CDR2 is YYNGEE.

The chain uses TRBV7-9 and TRBJ2-5; D remains unclear. Deletions cut 1 base from V and 5 bases from J, with 11 bases between. The germline V gene has CDR1 SEHNR and CDR2 FQNEAQ (reference sequence). CDR3 length: 14 amino acids. The CDR3 nucleotides read TGTGCCAGCAGCTTAGGGGCCGTGGTCGAGACCCAGTACTTC. This encodes CASSLGAVVETQYF.

The V and J genes are TRBV19 and TRBJ1-6, with 7 bases aligning to TRBD1. The V and J ends lost 7 bases and 10 bases, in that order; junction bases with no gene match: 7. Germline CDR1 LNHDA, CDR2 SQIVND (reference sequence). The CDR3 sequence is 13 residues long. The CDR3 DNA is TGTGCCAGTAAGACAGGGCCGGGGTCACCCCTCCACTTT. Its protein is CASKTGPGSPLHF. The full variable domain, rest sourced from reference TRBV19 and TRBJ1-6, is DGGITQSPKYLFRKEGQNVTLSCEQNLNHDAMYWYRQDPGQGLRLIYYSQIVNDFQKGDIAEGYSVSREKKESFPLTVTSAQKNPTAFYLCASKTGPGSPLHFGNGTRLTVT.

The chain links TRBV6-5 to TRBJ1-2; D may be TRBD1 (5 bases). The CDR3 covers 15 residues. V lost 2 bases and J 6 bases, leaving 16 bases between the germline ends. Per germline, CDR1 MNHEY and CDR2 SVGAGI. The CDR3 region has the DNA TGTGCCAGCAGTTACGATTCAGGATCGGGGGATGGCTACACCTTC. Residues: CASSYDSGSGDGYTF.

The V call is TRBV20-1, the J call TRBJ2-3; D gene uncertain. Germline V gene sequence: CDR1 DFQATT, CDR2 SNEGSKA (reference sequence). V was pared by 7 bases and J by 4 bases, with 9 bases between. The CDR3 runs to 11 residues. CDR3 DNA sequence: TGCAGTGTCCTCGGTGCAGATACGCAGTATTTT. It specifies CSVLGADTQYF.

The chain employs TRBV27 and TRBJ2-1, with 7 bases lining up with TRBD2. Germline trimming cut 6 bases from V and 5 bases from J; bases unmatched to any gene: 13. This CDR3 region has 16 residues. Germline CDR1 is MNHEY and CDR2 is SMNVEV (reference sequence). CDR3: CASSSLGAGQDNEQFF. DNA of the CDR3: TGTGCCAGCAGCAGCCTGGGAGCGGGGCAAGACAATGAGCAGTTCTTC.

J is TRBJ1-5 and V is TRBV19; no reliable D call. The CDR3 covers 17 residues. CDR1 is LNHDA, CDR2 SQIVND, per germline (reference sequence). Trimming shortened V by 1 base and J by 0 bases, and 13 bases separated the two germline ends. The CDR3 region has the DNA TGTGCCAGTAGTATAGTAAGAGGAGGATATAGCAATCAGCCCCAGCATTTT. Residues: CASSIVRGGYSNQPQHF.

This rearrangement joins TRBV5-1 to TRBJ2-7; 7 bases align to TRBD2. V dropped 4 bases and J dropped 3; count of bases not matched to a gene: 10. The CDR3 totals 15 residues. Germline assignment: CDR1 SGHRS and CDR2 YFSETQ. CDR3 protein: CASSPWGGSRYEQYF. CDR3 nucleotides: TGCGCCAGCAGCCCCTGGGGCGGGAGCCGCTACGAGCAGTACTTC.

This clone appeared a single time. The chain is built from TRBV30 and TRBJ1-2; 7 positions match TRBD1. Germline CDR1 and CDR2: GTSNPN and SVGIG (reference sequence). The V gene end was trimmed by 2 bases and the J gene end by 4 bases; junction bases not matched to a gene: 7. The CDR3 totals 14 residues. In DNA, the CDR3 is TGTGCCTGGAGTATCCAGGGGGGACGCTATGGCTACACCTTC. It encodes CAWSIQGGRYGYTF.

V gene TRBV29-1 combines with J gene TRBJ2-7, with 7 bases matching TRBD1. The CDR3 runs 15 residues. J gave up 2 bases and V 0 bases, and 7 bases lay outside the gene matches. Germline lookup yields CDR1 SQVTM and CDR2 ANQGSEA. The CDR3 is CSVEDQGGQTYEQYF. The CDR3 nucleotides are TGCAGCGTTGAAGATCAAGGGGGACAGACCTACGAGCAGTACTTC.

This clone was found once. The chain combines TRBV5-4 with TRBJ2-1; 11 bases are a match to TRBD2. This CDR3 is built from 14 residues. Germline V gene data show CDR1 as SGHNT and CDR2 as YYREEE (reference sequence). Germline trimming cut 2 bases from V and 15 bases from J; bases unmatched to any gene: 10. CDR3 nucleotide sequence: TGTGCCAGCAGCTTTATTGGTAGCGGGGGGGCACTGTTCTTC. It encodes CASSFIGSGGALFF.

This sequence joins TRBV4-1 and TRBJ2-7, with D possibly TRBD2 on 6 matching bases. Germline-derived CDR1 and CDR2 are MGHRA and YSYEKL. The CDR3 consists of 15 residues. V lost 4 bases, J lost 3 bases, and 16 bases lay in between. In DNA, the CDR3 is TGCGCCAGCAGCCCCGGGTCCTCGGGGGTCTACGAGCAGTACTTC. It is translated as CASSPGSSGVYEQYF.

The chain couples TRBV5-1 to TRBJ2-3; TRBD1 matches 10 bases. Trimming took 1 base from V and 5 from J; bases not matched to a gene: 13. Germline lookup yields CDR1 SGHRS and CDR2 YFSETQ. This CDR3 comprises 18 residues. The CDR3 loop is CASSLFSAGTGVEDTQYF. The CDR3 DNA reads as TGCGCCAGCAGCTTGTTTTCCGCCGGGACAGGGGTAGAAGATACGCAGTATTTT.

The chain couples TRBV27 to TRBJ2-1; 10 nucleotides match TRBD2. This CDR3 has 16 amino acids. The V gene end was trimmed by 5 bases and the J gene end by 8 bases; junction bases not matched to a gene: 12. CDR1 is MNHEY, CDR2 SMNVEV, per germline (reference sequence). The CDR3 here is CASSRRISGGSDEQFF. The CDR3 nucleotides are TGTGCCAGCAGTAGACGAATTAGCGGGGGGTCCGATGAGCAGTTCTTC.

The rearrangement links TRBV6-5 to TRBJ2-1; TRBD2 agrees at 7 bases. The V and J ends lost 6 bases and 9 bases, in that order; junction bases with no gene match: 5. The length of the CDR3 is 12 residues. Germline assignment: CDR1 MNHEY and CDR2 SVGAGI. CDR3 sequence reads: CASSQTSSEQFF. For the CDR3, the DNA is TGTGCCAGCAGCCAGACTAGCTCTGAGCAGTTCTTC.

Only a few counts were recorded for this clone. V and J are TRBV10-3 and TRBJ2-2; TRBD1 matches 8 bases. The germline gives CDR1 ENHRY, CDR2 SYGVKD. Trimming removed 7 bases from V and 5 bases from J; junction bases left unmatched: 6. The CDR3 is made up of 14 amino acids. CDR3 sequence reads: CAITKDRETGELFF. In DNA form, the CDR3 reads TGTGCCATCACTAAGGACAGGGAAACCGGGGAGCTGTTTTTT.

The V gene is TRBV11-3, the J gene TRBJ2-5; no definite D call. There are 12 residues in the CDR3. V lost 0 bases to trimming and J lost 4 bases, with 3 bases between them. Germline assignment: CDR1 SGHNT and CDR2 YENEEA. This CDR3 reads CASSLDGETQYF. The CDR3 region has the DNA TGTGCCAGCAGCTTAGACGGAGAGACCCAGTACTTC.